This passage covers 29 T cell receptor beta chains from one sample sequenced in a study of blood T cell repertoires in COVID-19. TCRdb's copy holds only in-frame clones and misses some; the assay was immunoSEQ multiplex PCR. The top ten hold over 2.5% of the sample, which has over 85,000 clones, roughly 86% seen once. The sample comprised peripheral blood. The receptors shown here come from a man aged 50 to 60 with active or convalescent COVID-19.

V gene TRBV7-8 combines with J gene TRBJ2-1; 10 nucleotides agree with TRBD2. Germline CDR1 is SGHVS and CDR2 is FQNEAQ. V lost 5 bases to trimming and J lost 1 base; unmatched junction nucleotides: 5. This CDR3 contains 16 residues. The CDR3: CASSKGLALSYNEQFF. The CDR3 DNA is TGTGCCAGCAGCAAGGGACTAGCGCTGTCCTACAATGAGCAGTTCTTC.

This chain connects TRBV5-1 to TRBJ2-1, with D tentatively TRBD1 (5 bases). CDR3 length: 13 residues. The germline V and J ends were trimmed by 4 bases and 7 bases, with 12 bases remaining between them. Germline V gene sequence: CDR1 SGHRS, CDR2 YFSETQ. The CDR3 protein is CASSLSDSNEQFF. DNA for the CDR3: TGCGCCAGCAGCCTTTCAGACAGTAATGAGCAGTTCTTC. The variable domain in full, completed from reference TRBV5-1 and TRBJ2-1, reads KAGVTQTPRYLIKTRGQQVTLSCSPISGHRSVSWYQQTPGQGLQFLFEYFSETQRNKGNFPGRFSGRQFSNSRSEMNVSTLELGDSALYLCASSLSDSNEQFFGPGTRLTVL.

The chain uses TRBV7-2 and TRBJ2-5; D remains unclear. The CDR3 is made up of 15 amino acids. Trimming removed 2 bases from V and 0 bases from J, with 10 bases in between. In germline, CDR1 is SGHTA, CDR2 FQGNSA. The CDR3 reads CASSLNGANQETQYF. In DNA, the CDR3 is TGTGCCAGCAGCTTAAACGGAGCGAACCAAGAGACCCAGTACTTC.

V is TRBV10-1 and J is TRBJ1-3, with a tentative D call TRBD1 (5 bases). The CDR3 spans 15 residues. CDR1 is WNHNN and CDR2 is SYGVQD in the germline V gene (reference sequence). V lost 2 bases and J 0 bases, leaving 8 bases between the germline ends. Written as DNA, the CDR3 is TGCGCCAGCAGTGAGCCGGACACCTCTGGAAACACCATATATTTT. Translation: CASSEPDTSGNTIYF.

The chain carries TRBV28 and TRBJ1-1, with D hard to call. Germline V CDR1 and CDR2: MDHEN, SYDVKM. V lost 6 bases to trimming and J lost 1 base, with 15 bases between them. This CDR3 contains 15 residues. The chain's CDR3 is CASSLSLAGNTEAFF. The CDR3 DNA follows: TGTGCCAGCAGCTTGTCTCTAGCGGGGAACACTGAAGCTTTCTTT.

The chain recombines TRBV4-1 with TRBJ1-3; TRBD1 matches at 10 bases. The V segment lost 1 base and the J segment 1 base; nucleotides outside the gene matches: 4. The CDR3 sequence is 17 residues long. Germline values: CDR1 MGHRA, CDR2 YSYEKL. The CDR3 here is CASSQVLDRGSGNTIYF. The CDR3 bases are TGCGCCAGCAGCCAAGTACTGGACAGGGGGTCTGGAAACACCATATATTTT.

The V gene is TRBV2, the J gene TRBJ2-1, with a possible D match to TRBD1 (6 bases). The V end lost 3 bases, the J end lost 6 bases, and 9 bases lay between the germline ends. The CDR3 has 13 amino acids. The V gene's germline CDR1 is SNHLY and CDR2 FYNNEI. The CDR3 spells CASSDRGGNEQFF. DNA for the CDR3: TGTGCCAGCAGTGACAGGGGTGGCAATGAGCAGTTCTTC.

This clone was recorded once. The chain has TRBV5-1 and TRBJ2-2; the D is unclear. The CDR3 spans 14 residues. Trimming pared 4 bases from V and 5 bases from J, leaving 12 bases between. CDR1 is SGHRS and CDR2 is YFSETQ in the germline V gene. CDR3 amino acids: CASSPAPGTGELFF. The CDR3 coding sequence is TGCGCCAGCAGCCCAGCCCCAGGAACCGGGGAGCTGTTTTTT.

The chain uses TRBV7-8 and TRBJ1-6; D is unresolved. From germline, CDR1 is SGHVS and CDR2 FQNEAQ. The CDR3 loop spans 15 amino acids. Deletions cut 0 bases from V and 4 bases from J, with 7 bases between. CDR3: CASSLAPSYNSPLHF. In DNA, the CDR3 is TGTGCCAGCAGCTTAGCCCCCAGTTATAATTCACCCCTCCACTTT.

The chain links TRBV5-1 to TRBJ2-7; maybe TRBD1 (5 bases). The germline CDR1 and CDR2 sequences are SGHRS and YFSETQ. The CDR3 has 13 residues. V was pared by 4 bases and J by 0 bases, with 8 bases between. The CDR3 spells CASSEDNSYEQYV. CDR3 sequence (DNA): TGCGCCAGCAGCGAGGACAACTCCTACGAGCAGTACGTC.

This clone showed up just a few times. V and J are TRBV10-1 and TRBJ1-1, with 7 bases fitting TRBD1. The CDR3 runs to 14 residues. V was clipped by 3 bases and J by 5 bases; unmatched bases: 6. The V gene's germline CDR1 is WNHNN and CDR2 SYGVQD (reference sequence). The CDR3 protein is CASSERQGPTEAFF. CDR3 sequence (DNA): TGCGCCAGCAGTGAAAGACAGGGACCGACTGAAGCTTTCTTT.

This clone was counted a few times. The rearrangement links TRBV27 to TRBJ1-2; 10 nucleotides agree with TRBD1. CDR3 length: 15 amino acids. Trimming removed 6 bases from V and 4 bases from J; junction bases left unmatched: 8. Germline CDR1 is MNHEY and CDR2 is SMNVEV (reference sequence). This CDR3 is CASRPPGQGTYGYTF. Written as DNA, the CDR3 is TGTGCCAGCAGACCCCCGGGACAGGGGACCTATGGCTACACCTTC.

V gene TRBV28 combines with J gene TRBJ2-3, with D possibly TRBD1 on 6 matching bases. Germline V gene sequence: CDR1 MDHEN, CDR2 SYDVKM. The CDR3 has 16 residues. The germline V and J ends were trimmed by 1 base and 2 bases, with 13 bases remaining between them. CDR3: CASSLLGGPNTDTQYF. The CDR3, as DNA: TGTGCCAGCAGTTTATTAGGGGGACCCAACACAGATACGCAGTATTTT. Full variable domain (outside the CDR3, taken from reference TRBV28 and TRBJ2-3): DVKVTQSSRYLVKRTGEKVFLECVQDMDHENMFWYRQDPGLGLRLIYFSYDVKMKEKGDIPEGYSVSREKKERFSLILESASTNQTSMYLCASSLLGGPNTDTQYFGPGTRLTVL.

V is TRBV7-2 and J is TRBJ2-1, with 9 bases aligning to TRBD2. The CDR3 loop spans 15 amino acids. The V gene's germline CDR1 is SGHTA and CDR2 FQGNSA. V was pared by 1 base and J by 6 bases, with 4 bases of the junction left unmatched. The CDR3 sequence: CASSLVGGGANEQFF. CDR3 nucleotide sequence: TGTGCCAGCAGCTTAGTTGGCGGGGGGGCCAATGAGCAGTTCTTC. Variable domain in full (rest from reference TRBV7-2 and TRBJ2-1): GAGVSQSPSNKVTEKGKDVELRCDPISGHTALYWYRQSLGQGLEFLIYFQGNSAPDKSGLPSDRFSAERTGGSVSTLTIQRTQQEDSAVYLCASSLVGGGANEQFFGPGTRLTVL.

The chain recombines TRBV7-9 with TRBJ1-2; no clear D gene. Germline assignment: CDR1 SEHNR and CDR2 FQNEAQ (reference sequence). The CDR3 has 18 residues. V was trimmed by 2 bases and J by 5 bases, leaving 24 bases between them. The CDR3: CASSLSPAGTNLEYGYTF. CDR3 nucleotide sequence: TGTGCCAGCAGCTTAAGTCCGGCGGGAACCAACTTGGAGTATGGCTACACCTTC.

The chain joins TRBV19 to TRBJ1-5; D is uncertain. Per the germline V gene, CDR1 is LNHDA and CDR2 is SQIVND (reference sequence). V was pared by 1 base and J by 4 bases, with 8 bases between. The CDR3 loop spans 14 amino acids. CDR3 amino acids: CASSIGESNQPQHF. CDR3 in DNA: TGTGCCAGTAGTATAGGCGAGAGTAATCAGCCCCAGCATTTT.

The rearrangement links TRBV4-2 to TRBJ2-1; the match to TRBD2 covers 11 bases. Germline assignment: CDR1 LGHNA and CDR2 YNFKEQ. The CDR3 is made up of 16 amino acids. Unmatched junction bases numbered 2, after V lost 0 bases and J lost 4 bases. The CDR3 protein is CASSQDLAGGYNEQFF. In DNA form, the CDR3 reads TGTGCCAGCAGCCAAGATCTAGCGGGGGGTTACAATGAGCAGTTCTTC.

This clone came up a few times. The chain employs TRBV5-5 and TRBJ2-2; perhaps TRBD1 as D (6 bases). Trimming shortened V by 4 bases and J by 5 bases, and 15 bases separated the two germline ends. The CDR3 spans 15 residues. CDR1 and CDR2 (germline): SGHKS, YYEKEE (reference sequence). CDR3 coding DNA: TGTGCCAGCAGCCCCGACAGGTGGAGGACCGGGGAGCTGTTTTTT. Amino acid sequence: CASSPDRWRTGELFF.

In its sample, this clone was seen a few times. This rearrangement joins TRBV6-2 or TRBV6-3 to TRBJ2-5, with D perhaps TRBD1 (5 bases). The V gene's germline CDR1 is MNHEY and CDR2 SVGEGT. The germline V and J ends were trimmed by 2 bases and 1 base, with 11 bases remaining between them. This CDR3 is 15 amino acids long. CDR3 DNA sequence: TGTGCCAGCAGTTACAATGACAGAGTCCAAGAGACCCAGTACTTC. This gives the protein CASSYNDRVQETQYF.

This chain uses TRBV3-1 (or the pseudogene TRBV3-2) with TRBJ1-2; D is possibly TRBD1 (6 bases). The length of the CDR3 is 15 residues. Trimming cost V 4 bases and J 2 bases, with 14 bases left between them. CDR1 and CDR2 from the germline V gene are LGHDT and YNNKEL (reference sequence). In nucleotides, the CDR3 is TGTGCCAGCAGCCCAAATTCACAGGGAAACTATGGCTACACCTTC. This gives the protein CASSPNSQGNYGYTF.

This chain links TRBV30 with TRBJ2-3; the D call may be TRBD1 or TRBD2 (5 bases each). This CDR3 spans 10 amino acids. Germline CDR1 and CDR2: GTSNPN and SVGIG (reference sequence). V lost 5 bases and J lost 6, with 6 bases in between. CDR3 in amino acids: CAWEGDTQYF. The CDR3 DNA sequence: TGTGCCTGGGAGGGGGATACGCAGTATTTT. The variable domain in full, completed from reference TRBV30 and TRBJ2-3, reads SQTIHQWPATLVQPVGSPLSLECTVEGTSNPNLYWYRQAAGRGLQLLFYSVGIGQISSEVPQNLSASRPQDRQFILSSKKLLLSDSGFYLCAWEGDTQYFGPGTRLTVL.

The gene calls are TRBV24-1 and TRBJ1-5, with 8 bases matching TRBD1. The germline V gene has CDR1 KGHDR and CDR2 SFDVKD. This CDR3 spans 16 amino acids. Germline trimming cut 6 bases from V and 8 bases from J; bases unmatched to any gene: 14. The CDR3 nucleotides read TGTGCCACCAGTCCCCGGGACAGGTCCACAAGTGAGCCCCAGCATTTT. Translated: CATSPRDRSTSEPQHF.

The chain carries TRBV28 and TRBJ1-1; D perhaps matches TRBD1 (6 bases). V lost 0 bases to trimming and J lost 8 bases, with 7 bases between them. This CDR3 has 12 residues. CDR1 and CDR2 (germline): MDHEN, SYDVKM. This CDR3 is CASSLWDREAFF. For the CDR3, the DNA is TGTGCCAGCAGTTTATGGGACAGAGAAGCTTTCTTT.

The V call is TRBV12-3 or TRBV12-4, the J call TRBJ2-1, with TRBD2 identical over 7 bases. The CDR3 has 13 amino acids. V trimming: 6 bases; J trimming: 6 bases; junction bases outside the gene matches: 5. The CDR3 coding sequence is TGTGCCAGCAGCCGCGGGACTATCAATGAGCAGTTCTTC. It translates to CASSRGTINEQFF.

The rearrangement uses TRBV12-3 or TRBV12-4 and TRBJ1-1; D gene unclear. V was clipped by 6 bases and J by 1 base, with 9 bases between them. This CDR3 spans 13 amino acids. CDR3 in DNA: TGTGCCAGCAGGAAACCCGGGAACACTGAAGCTTTCTTT. It yields the protein CASRKPGNTEAFF.

V and J are TRBV15 and TRBJ2-3; the D is unclear. The CDR3 runs 15 residues. From germline, CDR1 is LNHNV and CDR2 YYDKDF (reference sequence). V lost 0 bases and J 0 bases, leaving 7 bases between the germline ends. For the CDR3, the DNA is TGTGCCACCAGCAGAGATCGCGTTAGCACAGATACGCAGTATTTT. Residues: CATSRDRVSTDTQYF.

This sequence joins TRBV6-2 or TRBV6-3 and TRBJ1-2; TRBD1 is a possible D gene (6 bases). This CDR3 is 12 amino acids long. Germline V lookup: CDR1 MNHEY, CDR2 SVGEGT. V lost 4 bases and J 6 bases, leaving 9 bases between the germline ends. CDR3 loop: CASSLQGHGYTF. The CDR3 coding sequence is TGTGCCAGCAGTTTACAGGGTCATGGCTACACCTTC.

This clone was observed many times. The chain links TRBV25-1 to TRBJ1-2, with 7 bases identical to TRBD1. V lost 6 bases, J lost 5 bases, and 3 bases stayed unmatched. Germline V gene lookup returns CDR1 MGHDK and CDR2 SYGVNS. The CDR3 totals 12 residues. Written as DNA, the CDR3 is TGTGCCAGCAGCACGACAGGGTATGGCTACACCTTC. Amino acids: CASSTTGYGYTF.

The rearrangement joins TRBV5-1 to TRBJ2-3; unclear D gene. The germline V and J ends were trimmed by 5 bases and 4 bases, with 11 bases remaining between them. Looked up from germline, CDR1 is SGHRS and CDR2 is YFSETQ. The CDR3 is made up of 13 amino acids. CDR3 in amino acids: CASRRAGADTQYF. CDR3 DNA sequence: TGCGCCAGCAGACGCGCAGGTGCAGATACGCAGTATTTT. Combining the CDR3 with reference TRBV5-1 and TRBJ2-3 gives the whole variable domain KAGVTQTPRYLIKTRGQQVTLSCSPISGHRSVSWYQQTPGQGLQFLFEYFSETQRNKGNFPGRFSGRQFSNSRSEMNVSTLELGDSALYLCASRRAGADTQYFGPGTRLTVL.